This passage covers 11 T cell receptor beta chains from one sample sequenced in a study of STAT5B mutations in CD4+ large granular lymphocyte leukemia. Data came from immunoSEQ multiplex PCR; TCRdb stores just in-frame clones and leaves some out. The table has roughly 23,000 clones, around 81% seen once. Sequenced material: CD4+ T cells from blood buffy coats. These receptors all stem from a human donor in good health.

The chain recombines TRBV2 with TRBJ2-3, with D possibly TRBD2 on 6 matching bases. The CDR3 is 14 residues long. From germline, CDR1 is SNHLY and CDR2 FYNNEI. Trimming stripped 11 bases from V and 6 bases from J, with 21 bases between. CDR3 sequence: CASRGPVAADTQYF. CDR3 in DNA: TGTGCCTCCCGCGGCCCGGTAGCGGCTGATACGCAGTATTTT.

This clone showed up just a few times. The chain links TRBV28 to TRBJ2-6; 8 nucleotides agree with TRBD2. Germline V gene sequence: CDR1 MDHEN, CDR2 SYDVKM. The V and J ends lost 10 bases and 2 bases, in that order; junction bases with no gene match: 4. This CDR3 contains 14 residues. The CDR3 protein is CATGGAAGANVLTF. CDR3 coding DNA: TGTGCCACGGGGGGGGCGGCTGGGGCCAACGTCCTGACTTTC.

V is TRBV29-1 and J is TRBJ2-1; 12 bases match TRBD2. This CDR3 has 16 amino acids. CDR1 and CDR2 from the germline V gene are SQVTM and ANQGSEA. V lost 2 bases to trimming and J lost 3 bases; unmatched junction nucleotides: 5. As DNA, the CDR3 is TGCAGCGTTGAATACGGACTAGCGGGAAACTACAATGAGCAGTTCTTC. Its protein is CSVEYGLAGNYNEQFF.

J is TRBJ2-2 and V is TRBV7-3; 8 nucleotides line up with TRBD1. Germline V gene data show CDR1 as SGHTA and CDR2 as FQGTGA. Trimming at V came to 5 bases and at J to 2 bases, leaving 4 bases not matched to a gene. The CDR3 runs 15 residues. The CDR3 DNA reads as TGTGCCAGCAGCCCGGACAGGGTCAACACCGGGGAGCTGTTTTTT. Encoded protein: CASSPDRVNTGELFF. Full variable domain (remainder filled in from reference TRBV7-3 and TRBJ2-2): GAGVSQTPSNKVTEKGKYVELRCDPISGHTALYWYRQSLGQGPEFLIYFQGTGAADDSGLPNDRFFAVRPEGSVSTLKIQRTERGDSAVYLCASSPDRVNTGELFFGEGSRLTVL.

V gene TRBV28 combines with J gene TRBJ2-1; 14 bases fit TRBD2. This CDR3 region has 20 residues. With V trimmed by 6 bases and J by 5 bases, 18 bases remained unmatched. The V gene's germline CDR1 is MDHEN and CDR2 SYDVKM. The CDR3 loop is CASSSTRLAGGFNLNNEQFF. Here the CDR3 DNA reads TGTGCCAGCAGCTCGACCCGACTAGCGGGAGGGTTTAACCTAAACAATGAGCAGTTCTTC.

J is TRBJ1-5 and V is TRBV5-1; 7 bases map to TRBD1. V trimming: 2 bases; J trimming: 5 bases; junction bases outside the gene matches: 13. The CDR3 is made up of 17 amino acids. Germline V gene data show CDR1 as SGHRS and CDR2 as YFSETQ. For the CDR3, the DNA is TGCGCCAGCAGCTTACCGGGACAGTGCTTTGTCCATCAGCCCCAGCATTTT. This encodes CASSLPGQCFVHQPQHF.

The CDR3, as DNA: TGCGCCAGCAGCGCCCAGGGTAAAGAGACCCAGTACTTC. Translation gives CASSAQGKETQYF. This chain links TRBV5-1 with TRBJ2-5; a possible D gene is TRBD1 (5 bases). The germline gives CDR1 SGHRS, CDR2 YFSETQ. The CDR3 loop spans 13 amino acids. Trimming shortened V by 4 bases and J by 3 bases, and 10 bases separated the two germline ends. Looking up the rest from reference TRBV5-1 and TRBJ2-5 gives the full variable domain: KAGVTQTPRYLIKTRGQQVTLSCSPISGHRSVSWYQQTPGQGLQFLFEYFSETQRNKGNFPGRFSGRQFSNSRSEMNVSTLELGDSALYLCASSAQGKETQYFGPGTRLLVL.

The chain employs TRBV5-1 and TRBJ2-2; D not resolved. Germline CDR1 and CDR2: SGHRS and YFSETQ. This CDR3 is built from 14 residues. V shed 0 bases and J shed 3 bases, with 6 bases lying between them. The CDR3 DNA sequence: TGCGCCAGCAGCTTGGTTTACGACACCGGGGAGCTGTTTTTT. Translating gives CASSLVYDTGELFF. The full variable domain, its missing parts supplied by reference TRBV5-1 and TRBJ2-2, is KAGVTQTPRYLIKTRGQQVTLSCSPISGHRSVSWYQQTPGQGLQFLFEYFSETQRNKGNFPGRFSGRQFSNSRSEMNVSTLELGDSALYLCASSLVYDTGELFFGEGSRLTVL.

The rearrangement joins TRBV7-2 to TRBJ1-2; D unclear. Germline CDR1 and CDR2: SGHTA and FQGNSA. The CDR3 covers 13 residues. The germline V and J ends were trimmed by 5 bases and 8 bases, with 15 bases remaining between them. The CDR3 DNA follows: TGTGCCAGCAGCCGACCAGTGATTCACGGCTACACCTTC. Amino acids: CASSRPVIHGYTF.

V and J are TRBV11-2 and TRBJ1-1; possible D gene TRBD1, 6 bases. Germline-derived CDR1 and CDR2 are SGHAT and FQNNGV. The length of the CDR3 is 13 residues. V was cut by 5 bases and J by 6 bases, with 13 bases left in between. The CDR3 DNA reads TGTGCCAGCAGCCCTAAGGGGGGATCTGAAGCTTTCTTT. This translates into CASSPKGGSEAFF. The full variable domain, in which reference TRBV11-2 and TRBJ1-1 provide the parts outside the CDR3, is EAGVAQSPRYKIIEKRQSVAFWCNPISGHATLYWYQQILGQGPKLLIQFQNNGVVDDSQLPKDRFSAERLKGVDSTLKIQPAKLEDSAVYLCASSPKGGSEAFFGQGTRLTVV.

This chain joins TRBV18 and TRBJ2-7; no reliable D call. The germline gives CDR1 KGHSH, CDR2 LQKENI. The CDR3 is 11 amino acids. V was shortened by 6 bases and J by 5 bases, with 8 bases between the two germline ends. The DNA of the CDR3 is TGTGCCAGCTCCCCCGCCCACGAGCAGTACTTC. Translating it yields CASSPAHEQYF.